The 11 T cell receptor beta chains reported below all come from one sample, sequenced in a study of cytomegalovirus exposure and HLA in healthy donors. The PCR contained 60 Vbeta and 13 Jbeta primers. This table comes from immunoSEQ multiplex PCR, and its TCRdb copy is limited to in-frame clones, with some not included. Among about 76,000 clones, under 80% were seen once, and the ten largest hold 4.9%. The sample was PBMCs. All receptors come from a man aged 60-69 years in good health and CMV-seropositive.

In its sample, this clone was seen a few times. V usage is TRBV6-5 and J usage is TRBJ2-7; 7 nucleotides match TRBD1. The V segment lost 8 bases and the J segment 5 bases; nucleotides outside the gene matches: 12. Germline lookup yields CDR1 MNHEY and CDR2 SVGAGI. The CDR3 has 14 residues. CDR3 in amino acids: CASFKGTAADEQYF. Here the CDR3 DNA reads TGTGCCAGCTTTAAGGGGACAGCCGCGGACGAGCAGTACTTC.

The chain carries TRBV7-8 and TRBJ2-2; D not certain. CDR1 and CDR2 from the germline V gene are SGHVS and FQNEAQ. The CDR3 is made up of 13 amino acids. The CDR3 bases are TGTGGCGCAAAGCGATCAAGGACCGGGGAGCTGTTTTTT. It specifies CGAKRSRTGELFF.

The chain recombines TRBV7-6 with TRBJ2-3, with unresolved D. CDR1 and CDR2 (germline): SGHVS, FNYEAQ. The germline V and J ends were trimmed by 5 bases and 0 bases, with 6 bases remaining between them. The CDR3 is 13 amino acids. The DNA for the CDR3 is TGTGCCAGCAGCGCCCAGAGCACAGATACGCAGTATTTT. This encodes CASSAQSTDTQYF.

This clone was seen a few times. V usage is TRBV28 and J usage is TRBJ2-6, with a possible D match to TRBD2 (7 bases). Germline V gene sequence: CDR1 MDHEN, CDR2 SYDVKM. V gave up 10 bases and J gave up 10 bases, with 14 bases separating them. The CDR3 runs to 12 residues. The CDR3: CATVKGGNVLTF. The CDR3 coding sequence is TGTGCCACCGTGAAGGGGGGGAACGTCCTGACTTTC.

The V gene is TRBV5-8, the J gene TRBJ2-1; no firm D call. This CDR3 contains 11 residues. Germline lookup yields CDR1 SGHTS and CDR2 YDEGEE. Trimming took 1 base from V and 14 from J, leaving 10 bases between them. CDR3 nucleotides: TGTGCCAGCAGCTTGCGTCAGGTGGAGTTCTTC. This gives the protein CASSLRQVEFF. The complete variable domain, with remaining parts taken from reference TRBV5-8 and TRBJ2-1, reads EAGVTQSPTHLIKTRGQQATLRCSPISGHTSVYWYQQALGLGLQFLLWYDEGEERNRGNFPPRFSGRQFPNYSSELNVNALELEDSALYLCASSLRQVEFFGPGTRLTVL.

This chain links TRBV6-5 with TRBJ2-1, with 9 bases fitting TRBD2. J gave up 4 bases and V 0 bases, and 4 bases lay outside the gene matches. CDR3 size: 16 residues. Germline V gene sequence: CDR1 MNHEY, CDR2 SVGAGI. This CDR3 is CASSYSPSGMYNEQFF. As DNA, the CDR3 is TGTGCCAGCAGTTACTCCCCTAGCGGGATGTACAATGAGCAGTTCTTC.

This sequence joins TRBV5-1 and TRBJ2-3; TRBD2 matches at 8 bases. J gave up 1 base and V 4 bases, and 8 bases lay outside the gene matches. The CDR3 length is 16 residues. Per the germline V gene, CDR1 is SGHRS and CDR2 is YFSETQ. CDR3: CASSLSSGGRTDTQYF. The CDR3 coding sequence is TGCGCCAGCAGCCTCTCCAGCGGGGGCCGCACAGATACGCAGTATTTT.

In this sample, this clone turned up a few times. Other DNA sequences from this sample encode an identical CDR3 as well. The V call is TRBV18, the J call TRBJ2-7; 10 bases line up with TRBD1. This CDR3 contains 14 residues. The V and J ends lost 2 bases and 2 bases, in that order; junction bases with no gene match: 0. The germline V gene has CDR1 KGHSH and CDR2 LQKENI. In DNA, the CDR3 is TGTGCCAGCTCACCAGGACAGGGGGCCTACGAGCAGTACTTC. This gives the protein CASSPGQGAYEQYF.

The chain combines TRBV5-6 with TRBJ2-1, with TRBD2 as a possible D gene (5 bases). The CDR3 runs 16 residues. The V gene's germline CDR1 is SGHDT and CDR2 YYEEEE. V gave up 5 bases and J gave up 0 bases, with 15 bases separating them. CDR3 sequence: CASSSSAGHSYNEQFF. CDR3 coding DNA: TGTGCCAGCAGTTCGTCGGCGGGCCACTCCTACAATGAGCAGTTCTTC.

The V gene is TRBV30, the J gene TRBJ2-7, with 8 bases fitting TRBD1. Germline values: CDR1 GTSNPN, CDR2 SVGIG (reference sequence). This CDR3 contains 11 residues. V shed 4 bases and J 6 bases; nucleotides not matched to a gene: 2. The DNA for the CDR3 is TGTGCCTGGACCGACAGGGGCGAGCAGTACTTC. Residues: CAWTDRGEQYF. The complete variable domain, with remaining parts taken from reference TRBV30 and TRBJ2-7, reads SQTIHQWPATLVQPVGSPLSLECTVEGTSNPNLYWYRQAAGRGLQLLFYSVGIGQISSEVPQNLSASRPQDRQFILSSKKLLLSDSGFYLCAWTDRGEQYFGPGTRLTVT.

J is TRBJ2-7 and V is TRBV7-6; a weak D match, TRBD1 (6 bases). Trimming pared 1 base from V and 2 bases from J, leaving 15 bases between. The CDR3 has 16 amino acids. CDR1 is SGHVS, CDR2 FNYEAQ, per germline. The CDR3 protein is CASSLGSGTTAYEQYF. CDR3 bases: TGTGCCAGCAGCTTAGGGTCAGGGACAACTGCCTACGAGCAGTACTTC.